This T cell receptor (beta chain) was captured in a study of T cells in Graves' hyperthyroidism and ophthalmopathy. Study background: At initial diagnosis, before any treatment had begun, peripheral blood was obtained.

TCR beta CDR3 regions were amplified from RNA transcripts. TCR CDR3 regions were first amplified by RT-PCR with HTBI primers. One entry per CDR3 protein results from TCRdb running MiXCR on the multiplex PCR reads. The sample holds about 590,000 distinct CDR3 sequences; around 14% are singletons and the top ten take 6.5% to 8%. PBMCs were derived from under 13 ml fresh peripheral blood. Notes on this clonotype: The antigen is not known.

The CDR3 is made up of 13 amino acids. Trimming cost V 0 bases and J 6 bases, with 8 bases left between them. Looked up from germline, CDR1 is SGHDN and CDR2 is FVKESK. Study outcomes and limitations: Blood also held most thyroid clonotypes expanded beyond 0.001.

The source material was blood. The rearrangement uses TRBV14 and TRBJ1-2; no reliable D call. The source is a woman aged 25 to 39 with Graves' hyperthyroidism. The CDR3 DNA reads as TGTGCCAGCAGCCAAGATCCAGGAAATGGCTACACCTTC. It translates to CASSQDPGNGYTF.